This entry features one TCR beta chain sequence. In the CD4+ fraction, cells were divided into CD45RA+ naive and CD45RA-negative memory subsets. This sample was taken from a study of shared clonotypes between healthy human individuals. Germline-derived CDR1 and CDR2 are SGHTA and FQGNSA. With 2 bases removed from V and 0 bases from J, the gap between germline ends came to 8 bases. This CDR3 is built from 15 residues. Assay: immunoSEQ multiplex PCR; the TCRdb copy retains only in-frame clones and omits some. The sample yields approximately 980,000 clones, 70% to 85% seen once. This sequence originates from a man aged 18-30 years in good health. The material sequenced was memory CD4+ T cells sorted from blood. Subset: CD45RA-negative fraction. V is TRBV7-2 and J is TRBJ2-1; D is undetermined. The CDR3 loop reads CASSLLPSSYNEQFF. The CDR3 region has the DNA TGTGCCAGCAGCTTACTTCCTAGCTCCTACAATGAGCAGTTCTTC.